The TCR beta chain described here comes from a study of blood T cell repertoires in COVID-19. Only in-frame clones appear in the TCRdb table, and some are missing; sequencing was by immunoSEQ multiplex PCR. In the table there are about 68,000 clones, roughly 80% of which are singletons. The length of the CDR3 is 16 residues. CDR1 is KGHDR and CDR2 is SFDVKD in the germline V gene. The V gene end was trimmed by 1 base and the J gene end by 5 bases; junction bases not matched to a gene: 2. The sample taken for sequencing was peripheral blood. The sequence was obtained from a man aged 45-60 years with active COVID-19. The rearrangement joins TRBV24-1 to TRBJ2-2; 11 positions match TRBD1. The CDR3 region has the DNA TGTGCCACCAGTGATTTAGGGACAGGGGGTACCGGGGAGCTGTTTTTT. It encodes CATSDLGTGGTGELFF.